This TCR beta chain was identified in a study of PD-L1 blockade in urothelial cancer. Study-level background: Bladder-origin urothelial cancer in males covered about 90% of the roughly 30 patients.

Generated by immunoSEQ multiplex PCR, the TCRdb table keeps only in-frame clones and is missing some. Found here are about 53,000 clones, around 90% of them singletons; the top ten hold 14% to 15%. Findings and limits, study-wide: The study found that durable-benefit patients expanded tumor-associated blood clones more at 3 weeks.

A word on this clone: Antigen unknown.

Germline V gene data show CDR1 as SGHRS and CDR2 as YFSETQ. This CDR3 is built from 13 residues. Trimming pared 2 bases from V and 4 bases from J, leaving 8 bases between. As for time point: pretreatment peripheral blood. The sample here was PBMCs, taken around atezolizumab (anti-PD-L1) treatment. The V and J genes are TRBV5-1 and TRBJ2-3; tentatively, D is TRBD2 (6 bases). The receptor comes from a woman aged 60-75 years with urothelial cancer. The chain's CDR3 is CASSLGGSDTQYF. CDR3 in DNA: TGCGCCAGCAGCTTAGGAGGGTCAGATACGCAGTATTTT.